Shown below are 14 T cell receptor beta chains from a single sample sequenced in a study of T cell responses to AZD1222 COVID-19 vaccine. Data came from immunoSEQ multiplex PCR; TCRdb stores just in-frame clones and leaves some out. The data show 130,000 to 150,000 clones, 91% seen once. The specimen comprised peripheral blood, sampled 28 days after the second AZD1222 dose. The source is an adult who received the AZD1222 COVID-19 vaccine.

This clone was counted a single time. The V gene is TRBV4-1, the J gene TRBJ2-1; D is unresolved. The CDR3 has 13 residues. V was clipped by 0 bases and J by 10 bases, with 10 bases between them. Germline V lookup: CDR1 MGHRA, CDR2 YSYEKL. In DNA, the CDR3 is TGCGCCAGCAGCCAAGAATGGCTAGGCGAGCAGTTCTTC. Translating it yields CASSQEWLGEQFF.

The chain joins TRBV21-1 to TRBJ1-6. TRBV21-1 is designated a pseudogene. The CDR3 loop spans 12 amino acids. Written as DNA, the CDR3 is TGTGCCAGCATCTTTCATAATTCACCCCTCCACTTT. Translated, it gives CASIFHNSPLHF.

The V gene is TRBV10-3, the J gene TRBJ2-1; 11 positions agree with TRBD2. The germline gives CDR1 ENHRY, CDR2 SYGVKD. Losses at the gene ends were 3 bases for V and 9 bases for J; bases not matched to a gene: 1. This CDR3 has 13 residues. CDR3 in amino acids: CAISDLAGGEQFF. The CDR3 region has the DNA TGTGCCATCAGTGATCTAGCGGGAGGTGAGCAGTTCTTC.

The J gene is TRBJ2-1, the V gene TRBV5-5; 11 bases agree with TRBD2. From germline, CDR1 is SGHKS and CDR2 YYEKEE (reference sequence). The J segment lost 3 bases and the V segment lost 4 bases, leaving 6 bases of the junction unmatched. The CDR3 has 16 amino acids. The CDR3 sequence is CASSPLTSGIYNEQFF. DNA for the CDR3: TGTGCCAGCAGCCCTTTGACTAGCGGGATCTACAATGAGCAGTTCTTC. Full variable domain (outside the CDR3, taken from reference TRBV5-5 and TRBJ2-1): DAGVTQSPTHLIKTRGQQVTLRCSPISGHKSVSWYQQVLGQGPQFIFQYYEKEERGRGNFPDRFSARQFPNYSSELNVNALLLGDSALYLCASSPLTSGIYNEQFFGPGTRLTVL.

J is TRBJ1-1 and V is TRBV29-1; D is ambiguous. The ends were cut back, 6 bases at V and 1 base at J, with 12 bases in the middle. The CDR3 has 13 amino acids. CDR1 and CDR2 (germline): SQVTM, ANQGSEA. The CDR3 DNA sequence: TGCAGCGTCCACTTGGGCAAGAACACTGAAGCTTTCTTT. This translates into CSVHLGKNTEAFF. Full variable domain (outside the CDR3, taken from reference TRBV29-1 and TRBJ1-1): SAVISQKPSRDICQRGTSLTIQCQVDSQVTMMFWYRQQPGQSLTLIATANQGSEATYESGFVIDKFPISRPNLTFSTLTVSNMSPEDSSIYLCSVHLGKNTEAFFGQGTRLTVV.

The V call is TRBV18, the J call TRBJ2-7; tentatively, D is TRBD1 (5 bases). There are 14 residues in the CDR3. Germline lookup yields CDR1 KGHSH and CDR2 LQKENI. The ends were cut back, 6 bases at V and 2 bases at J, with 14 bases in the middle. The CDR3 here is CASSSTTATYEQYF. The CDR3 DNA reads as TGTGCCAGCTCTTCGACGACAGCTACCTACGAGCAGTACTTC.

J is TRBJ1-6 and V is TRBV5-1; D is unclear. The V end lost 0 bases, the J end lost 7 bases, and 11 bases lay between the germline ends. The V gene's germline CDR1 is SGHRS and CDR2 YFSETQ. CDR3 length equals 15 residues. This CDR3 reads CASSLDRMGNSPLHF. The CDR3 DNA reads as TGCGCCAGCAGCTTGGACAGAATGGGGAATTCACCCCTCCACTTT. The complete variable domain, with remaining parts taken from reference TRBV5-1 and TRBJ1-6, reads KAGVTQTPRYLIKTRGQQVTLSCSPISGHRSVSWYQQTPGQGLQFLFEYFSETQRNKGNFPGRFSGRQFSNSRSEMNVSTLELGDSALYLCASSLDRMGNSPLHFGNGTRLTVT.

J is TRBJ1-2 and V is TRBV29-1; D remains ambiguous. The germline V gene has CDR1 SQVTM and CDR2 ANQGSEA. V was clipped by 6 bases and J by 3 bases, with 8 bases between them. This CDR3 contains 11 residues. The DNA for the CDR3 is TGCAGCGTGGCTATAGACTATGGCTACACCTTC. It yields the protein CSVAIDYGYTF.

The chain combines TRBV13 with TRBJ2-2; 9 nucleotides agree with TRBD1. This CDR3 region has 16 residues. Per germline, CDR1 PRHDT and CDR2 FYEKMQ (reference sequence). J gave up 6 bases and V 1 base, and 6 bases lay outside the gene matches. CDR3 DNA: TGTGCCAGCAGCTTAGCTGGGACAGGGCTTGCCGGGGAGCTGTTTTTT. This sequence encodes CASSLAGTGLAGELFF.

There are a few counts of this clone. The chain uses TRBV2 and TRBJ2-3, with D uncertain. V was clipped by 9 bases and J by 6 bases, with 10 bases between them. The CDR3 consists of 11 residues. CDR1 is SNHLY and CDR2 is FYNNEI in the germline V gene. In DNA, the CDR3 is TGTGCCAGAGAGGTAACTGATACGCAGTATTTT. This codes for CAREVTDTQYF.

This chain connects TRBV5-8 to TRBJ2-2; 8 positions match TRBD2. J lost 7 bases, V lost 4 bases, and 15 bases had no gene match. The CDR3 covers 17 residues. Germline assignment: CDR1 SGHTS and CDR2 YDEGEE. DNA of the CDR3: TGTGCCAGCAGCGAATTTGTAAAGCGGGAGATTGGCGGGGAGCTGTTTTTT. Translating it yields CASSEFVKREIGGELFF.

The CDR3 sequence is CASSQHQRDEQFF. The DNA of the CDR3 is TGTGCCAGCAGCCAGCACCAAAGGGATGAGCAGTTCTTC. The chain combines TRBV4-2 with TRBJ2-1; D is ambiguous. The CDR3 loop spans 13 amino acids. The germline V gene encodes CDR1 LGHNA and CDR2 YNFKEQ. Trimming took 3 bases from V and 8 from J, leaving 11 bases between them.

This chain joins TRBV14 and TRBJ2-5; D is perhaps TRBD2 (6 bases). The germline CDR1 and CDR2 sequences are SGHDN and FVKESK. The CDR3 consists of 14 residues. Trimming took 7 bases from V and 1 from J, leaving 13 bases between them. The CDR3 loop is CASKGGGSQETQYF. CDR3 DNA sequence: TGTGCCAGCAAAGGAGGAGGGTCCCAAGAGACCCAGTACTTC.

The rearrangement uses TRBV24-1 and TRBJ1-5; 7 bases are shared with TRBD1. From germline, CDR1 is KGHDR and CDR2 SFDVKD. Unmatched junction bases numbered 5, after V lost 5 bases and J lost 2 bases. The CDR3 runs 15 residues. The CDR3 region has the DNA TGTGCCACCAGTGTACAGGGGTCAGGCAATCAGCCCCAGCATTTT. Its protein is CATSVQGSGNQPQHF.